Presented here are 14 T cell receptor beta chains from one specimen sequenced in a study of beta chain features in type 1 diabetes. General study findings and limits: TCRB CDR3s were moderately but significantly shorter in Type 1 diabetes patients in all four CD4+ subsets.

As every portion of the isolated RNA was reverse transcribed, the sequencing read expressed TCRB transcripts. Assay: immunoSEQ multiplex PCR; the TCRdb copy retains only in-frame clones and omits some. The sample includes some 370,000 clones, 8.5% to 10% of them seen just once. Antigens for these TCRs are unknown. The sequenced material came from central memory CD4+ T cells from blood. Receptors were obtained from a man aged 30-40 years with type 1 diabetes.

At least ten counts were recorded for this clone. The chain carries TRBV29-1 and TRBJ2-3; possible D gene TRBD2, 6 bases. The CDR3 is 12 residues long. Trimming shortened V by 6 bases and J by 0 bases, and 7 bases separated the two germline ends. Germline V gene data show CDR1 as SQVTM and CDR2 as ANQGSEA. This CDR3 is CSVEGSTDTQYF. In DNA, the CDR3 is TGCAGCGTGGAGGGCAGCACAGATACGCAGTATTTT.

This clone turned up a few times. The J gene is TRBJ1-5, the V gene TRBV4-1; 10 nucleotides agree with TRBD1. This CDR3 has 16 residues. V gave up 1 base and J gave up 2 bases; unmatched junction bases: 2. In germline, CDR1 is MGHRA, CDR2 YSYEKL. In DNA, the CDR3 is TGCGCCAGCAGCCAAGGGACAGGGGGTCGCAATCAGCCCCAGCATTTT. This codes for CASSQGTGGRNQPQHF.

The V gene is TRBV11-3, the J gene TRBJ2-4; unclear D gene. The CDR3 extends over 14 amino acids. Germline V gene lookup returns CDR1 SGHNT and CDR2 YENEEA. Trimming cost V 1 base and J 7 bases, with 11 bases left between them. DNA for the CDR3: TGTGCCAGCAGCTTAGGAAGTCACAGTAACATTCAGTACTTC. Protein sequence: CASSLGSHSNIQYF.

This chain joins TRBV5-4 and TRBJ2-1; D possibly corresponds to TRBD1 (6 bases). Deletions cut 7 bases from V and 0 bases from J, with 17 bases between. CDR1 is SGHNT and CDR2 is YYREEE in the germline V gene (reference sequence). The CDR3 runs to 16 residues. CDR3 sequence: CASGMLGATSYNEQFF. The CDR3 DNA reads TGTGCCAGCGGCATGCTGGGGGCGACCTCCTACAATGAGCAGTTCTTC.

There are a few counts of this clone. V is TRBV7-9 and J is TRBJ2-5; a possible D gene is TRBD2 (6 bases). CDR1 is SEHNR and CDR2 is FQNEAQ in the germline V gene (reference sequence). The CDR3 is 13 amino acids. Deletions cut 4 bases from V and 4 bases from J, with 10 bases between. CDR3 sequence (DNA): TGTGCCAGCAGCTCGGGAGTCCCAGAGACCCAGTACTTC. Its translation: CASSSGVPETQYF.

The sample holds many counts of this clone. The chain uses TRBV19 and TRBJ1-5, with D maybe TRBD1 (6 bases). This CDR3 has 14 residues. The V gene's germline CDR1 is LNHDA and CDR2 SQIVND (reference sequence). V lost 5 bases and J lost 6, with 14 bases in between. In DNA form, the CDR3 reads TGTGCCAGTAGTGCCGGGGGCTCAGCTCAGCCCCAGCATTTT. As protein: CASSAGGSAQPQHF.

A few counts support this clone. The V call is TRBV7-2, the J call TRBJ1-2; 8 positions agree with TRBD1. J gave up 7 bases and V 4 bases, and 8 bases lay outside the gene matches. This CDR3 comprises 14 residues. CDR1 is SGHTA and CDR2 is FQGNSA in the germline V gene. CDR3 nucleotides: TGTGCCAGCAGCTCCAGGGGGCTTTTATTTGGCTACACCTTC. It is translated as CASSSRGLLFGYTF.

This clone showed up just a few times. The chain employs TRBV28 and TRBJ2-1; the match to TRBD2 covers 8 bases. The germline V gene encodes CDR1 MDHEN and CDR2 SYDVKM. CDR3 length: 15 residues. V was pared by 8 bases and J by 10 bases, with 16 bases of the junction left unmatched. The CDR3 region has the DNA TGTGCCAGCTCTTCCGGGGTTGCGGGGGGCCGCGAGCAGTTCTTC. Translation: CASSSGVAGGREQFF.

This clone has just a few counts. Sequence at one end of the junction differs from germline and may be a read error. The chain is built from TRBV7-7 and TRBJ2-3; D might be TRBD1 or TRBD2, each matching 5 bases. The CDR3 covers 13 residues. Germline V gives CDR1 SSHAT, CDR2 FNYEAQ (reference sequence). CDR3 in amino acids: CASSLEAGGTQYF. CDR3 in DNA: TGTGCTAGCAGCTTAGAGGCTGGGGGTACGCAGTATTTT. Full variable domain (remainder filled in from reference TRBV7-7 and TRBJ2-3): GAGVSQSPRYKVTKRGQDVTLRCDPISSHATLYWYQQALGQGPEFLTYFNYEAQPDKSGLPSDRFSAERPEGSISTLTIQRTEQRDSAMYRCASSLEAGGTQYFGPGTRLTVL.

The chain couples TRBV18 to TRBJ2-5; 9 bases line up with TRBD1. This CDR3 region has 13 residues. Germline values: CDR1 KGHSH, CDR2 LQKENI. The V and J ends lost 3 bases and 13 bases, in that order; junction bases with no gene match: 9. The CDR3 loop reads CASSPQTGGELYF. The CDR3 nucleotides are TGTGCCAGCTCACCCCAAACAGGGGGCGAGCTGTACTTC.

This clone was detected many times. The V and J genes are TRBV4-1 and TRBJ2-7, with 8 positions matching TRBD2. The CDR3 length is 15 residues. Germline CDR1 and CDR2: MGHRA and YSYEKL. V lost 0 bases, J lost 3 bases, and 4 bases stayed unmatched. The CDR3 here is CASSQETSANYEQYF. DNA of the CDR3: TGCGCCAGCAGCCAAGAGACTAGCGCCAACTACGAGCAGTACTTC.

The chain employs TRBV5-1 and TRBJ1-2; D possibly corresponds to TRBD1 (5 bases). The CDR3 has 14 amino acids. In germline, CDR1 is SGHRS, CDR2 YFSETQ. V lost 7 bases to trimming and J lost 8 bases, with 21 bases between them. CDR3 nucleotides: TGCGCCAGCGCCCGGGACCAGGAGATTGGGGGCTACACCTTC. It translates to CASARDQEIGGYTF.

This clone was seen a handful of times. The chain carries TRBV11-2 and TRBJ2-5, with a possible D match to TRBD2 (5 bases). With 5 bases removed from V and 3 bases from J, the gap between germline ends came to 10 bases. This CDR3 spans 13 amino acids. The V gene's germline CDR1 is SGHAT and CDR2 FQNNGV. The CDR3 sequence: CASSRGPEETQYF. The CDR3 DNA is TGTGCCAGCAGCCGAGGGCCTGAAGAGACCCAGTACTTC.

Concerning this clone itself: Germline is not matched at one junction end, which may reflect a read error. This sequence joins TRBV6-6 and TRBJ2-1; D assignment may be TRBD1 or TRBD2 (6 bases each). Germline-derived CDR1 and CDR2 are MNHNY and SVGAGI (reference sequence). The CDR3 totals 12 residues. The CDR3 DNA sequence: TGTGCCATCAGTGGAGGGACACGGGAGCAGTTCTTC. Protein: CAISGGTREQFF.